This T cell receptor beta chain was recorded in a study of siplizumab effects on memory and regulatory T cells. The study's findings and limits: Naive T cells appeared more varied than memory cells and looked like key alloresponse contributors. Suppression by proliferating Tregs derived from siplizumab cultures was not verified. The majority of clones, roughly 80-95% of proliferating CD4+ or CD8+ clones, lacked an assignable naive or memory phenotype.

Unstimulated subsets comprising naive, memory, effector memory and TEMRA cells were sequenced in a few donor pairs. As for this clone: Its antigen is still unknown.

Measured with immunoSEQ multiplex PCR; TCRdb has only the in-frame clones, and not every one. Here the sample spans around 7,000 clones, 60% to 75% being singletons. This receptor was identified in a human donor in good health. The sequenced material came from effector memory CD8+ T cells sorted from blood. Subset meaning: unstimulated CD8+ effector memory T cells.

The CDR3 sequence is CASSEGQSRGEAFF. For the CDR3, the DNA is TGTGCCAGCAGCGAGGGACAGTCGCGGGGTGAAGCTTTCTTT. J is TRBJ1-1 and V is TRBV5-6; TRBD1 aligns across 7 bases. Germline V gene lookup returns CDR1 SGHDT and CDR2 YYEEEE. This CDR3 comprises 14 residues. V gave up 4 bases and J gave up 7 bases; unmatched junction bases: 10. Full variable domain (rest looked up from reference TRBV5-6 and TRBJ1-1): DAGVTQSPTHLIKTRGQQVTLRCSPKSGHDTVSWYQQALGQGPQFIFQYYEEEERQRGNFPDRFSGHQFPNYSSELNVNALLLGDSALYLCASSEGQSRGEAFFGQGTRLTVV.